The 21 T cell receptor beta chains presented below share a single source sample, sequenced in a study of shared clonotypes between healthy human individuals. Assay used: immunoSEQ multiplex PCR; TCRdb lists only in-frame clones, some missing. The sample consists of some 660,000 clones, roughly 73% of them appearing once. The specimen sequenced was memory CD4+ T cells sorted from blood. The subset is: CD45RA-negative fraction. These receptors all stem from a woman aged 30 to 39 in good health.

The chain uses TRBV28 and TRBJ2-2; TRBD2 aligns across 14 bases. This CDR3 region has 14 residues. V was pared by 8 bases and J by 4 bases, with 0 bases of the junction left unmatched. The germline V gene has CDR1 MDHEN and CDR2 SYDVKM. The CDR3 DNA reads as TGTGCCAGCGGGACTAGCGGGGGCACCGGGGAGCTGTTTTTT. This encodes CASGTSGGTGELFF.

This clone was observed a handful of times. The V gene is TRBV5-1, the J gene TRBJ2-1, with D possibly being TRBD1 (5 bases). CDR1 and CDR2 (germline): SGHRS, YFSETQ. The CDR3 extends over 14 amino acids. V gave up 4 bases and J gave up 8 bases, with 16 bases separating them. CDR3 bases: TGCGCCAGCAGCCTGGGGCCCTCTTTAGATGAGCAGTTCTTC. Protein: CASSLGPSLDEQFF.

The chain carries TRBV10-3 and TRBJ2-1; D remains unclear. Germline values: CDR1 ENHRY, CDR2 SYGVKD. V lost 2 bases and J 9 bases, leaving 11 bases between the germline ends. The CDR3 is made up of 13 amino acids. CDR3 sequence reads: CAISEVEVREQFF. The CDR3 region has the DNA TGTGCCATCAGTGAGGTTGAGGTACGTGAGCAGTTCTTC.

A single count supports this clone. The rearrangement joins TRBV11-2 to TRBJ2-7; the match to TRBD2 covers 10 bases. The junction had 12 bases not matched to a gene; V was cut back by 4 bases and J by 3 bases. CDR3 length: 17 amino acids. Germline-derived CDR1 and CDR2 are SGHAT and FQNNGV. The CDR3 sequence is CASSSNARASGSYEQYF. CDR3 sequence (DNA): TGTGCCAGCAGCTCTAACGCCCGGGCTAGCGGGAGCTACGAGCAGTACTTC.

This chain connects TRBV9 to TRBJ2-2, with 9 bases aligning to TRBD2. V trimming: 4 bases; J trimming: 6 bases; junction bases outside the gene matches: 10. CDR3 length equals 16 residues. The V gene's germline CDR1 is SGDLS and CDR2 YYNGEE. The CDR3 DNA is TGTGCCAGCAGCCCAAGGACTAGCGCCTTTCCCGGGGAGCTGTTTTTT. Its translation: CASSPRTSAFPGELFF.

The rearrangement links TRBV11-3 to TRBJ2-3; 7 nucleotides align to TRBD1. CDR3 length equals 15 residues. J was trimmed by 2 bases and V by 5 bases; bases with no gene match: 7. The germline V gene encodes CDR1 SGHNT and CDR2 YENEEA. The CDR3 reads CASSPGTADTDTQYF. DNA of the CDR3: TGTGCCAGCAGCCCGGGGACAGCGGACACAGATACGCAGTATTTT.

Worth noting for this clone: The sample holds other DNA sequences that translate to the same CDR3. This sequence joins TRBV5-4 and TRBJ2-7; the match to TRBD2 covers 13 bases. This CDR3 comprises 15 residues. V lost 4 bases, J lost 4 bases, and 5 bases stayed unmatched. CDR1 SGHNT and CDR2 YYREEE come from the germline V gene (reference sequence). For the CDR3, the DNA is TGTGCCAGCAGCCCTGGGACTAGCGGGACTTACGAGCAGTACTTC. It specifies CASSPGTSGTYEQYF.

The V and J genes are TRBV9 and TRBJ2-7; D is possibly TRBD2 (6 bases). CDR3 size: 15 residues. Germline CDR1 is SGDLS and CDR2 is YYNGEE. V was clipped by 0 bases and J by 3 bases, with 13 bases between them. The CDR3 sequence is CASSVGGTQNYEQYF. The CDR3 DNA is TGTGCCAGCAGCGTAGGCGGGACTCAGAACTACGAGCAGTACTTC.

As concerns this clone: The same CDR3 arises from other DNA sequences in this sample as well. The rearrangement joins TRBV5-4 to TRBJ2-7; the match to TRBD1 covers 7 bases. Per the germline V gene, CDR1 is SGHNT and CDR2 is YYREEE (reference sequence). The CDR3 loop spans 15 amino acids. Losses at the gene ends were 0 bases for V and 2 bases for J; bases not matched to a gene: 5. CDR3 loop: CASSLAGTVAYEQYF. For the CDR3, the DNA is TGTGCCAGCAGCTTGGCCGGGACAGTGGCCTACGAGCAGTACTTC. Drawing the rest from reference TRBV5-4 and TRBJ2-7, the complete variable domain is ETGVTQSPTHLIKTRGQQVTLRCSSQSGHNTVSWYQQALGQGPQFIFQYYREEENGRGNFPPRFSGLQFPNYSSELNVNALELDDSALYLCASSLAGTVAYEQYFGPGTRLTVT.

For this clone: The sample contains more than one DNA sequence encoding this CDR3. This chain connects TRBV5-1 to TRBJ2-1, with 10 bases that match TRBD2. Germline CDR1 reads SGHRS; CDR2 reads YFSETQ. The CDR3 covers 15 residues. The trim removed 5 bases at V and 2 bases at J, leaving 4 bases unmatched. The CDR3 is CASSFTSGAYNEQFF. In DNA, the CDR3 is TGCGCCAGCAGTTTTACTAGCGGGGCCTACAATGAGCAGTTCTTC.

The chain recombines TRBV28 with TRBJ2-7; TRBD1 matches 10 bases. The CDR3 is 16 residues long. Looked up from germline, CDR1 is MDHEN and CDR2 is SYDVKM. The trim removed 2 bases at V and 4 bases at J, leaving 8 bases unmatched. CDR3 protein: CASSLPGTGALYEQYF. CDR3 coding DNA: TGTGCCAGCAGTTTACCCGGGACAGGGGCCCTTTACGAGCAGTACTTC.

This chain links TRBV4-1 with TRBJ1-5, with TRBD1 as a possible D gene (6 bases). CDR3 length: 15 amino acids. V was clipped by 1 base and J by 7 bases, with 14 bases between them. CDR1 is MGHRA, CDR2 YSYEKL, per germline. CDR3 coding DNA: TGCGCCAGCAGCCAAGCACCAGGGGCCCAACAGCCCCAGCATTTT. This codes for CASSQAPGAQQPQHF.

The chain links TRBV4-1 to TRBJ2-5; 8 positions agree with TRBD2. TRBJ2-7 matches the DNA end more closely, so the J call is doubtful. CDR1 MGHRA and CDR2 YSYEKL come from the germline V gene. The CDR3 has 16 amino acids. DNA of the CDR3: TGCGCCAGCAGCCAAGATTGGCTAGCGGGCCCCTACGAGCAGTACTTC. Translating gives CASSQDWLAGPYEQYF.

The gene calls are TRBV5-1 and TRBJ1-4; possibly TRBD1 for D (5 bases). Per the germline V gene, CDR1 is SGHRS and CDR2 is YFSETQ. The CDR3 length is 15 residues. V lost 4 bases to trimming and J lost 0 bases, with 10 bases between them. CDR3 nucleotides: TGCGCCAGCAGCCCGGGGGGATCAACTAATGAAAAACTGTTTTTT. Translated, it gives CASSPGGSTNEKLFF.

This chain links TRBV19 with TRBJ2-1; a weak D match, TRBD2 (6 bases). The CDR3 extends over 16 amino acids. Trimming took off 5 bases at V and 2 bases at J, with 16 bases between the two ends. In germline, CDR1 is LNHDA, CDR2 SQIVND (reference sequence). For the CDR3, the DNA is TGTGCCAGTAGTGGAACAGCGGGCCTAGCCTACAATGAGCAGTTCTTC. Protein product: CASSGTAGLAYNEQFF.

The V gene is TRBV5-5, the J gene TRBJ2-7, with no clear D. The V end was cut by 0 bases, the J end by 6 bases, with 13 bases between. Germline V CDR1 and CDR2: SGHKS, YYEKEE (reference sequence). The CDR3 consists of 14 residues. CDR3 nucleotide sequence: TGTGCCAGCAGCTTGGCGAGTGCAGCAGGCGAGCAGTACTTC. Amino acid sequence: CASSLASAAGEQYF.

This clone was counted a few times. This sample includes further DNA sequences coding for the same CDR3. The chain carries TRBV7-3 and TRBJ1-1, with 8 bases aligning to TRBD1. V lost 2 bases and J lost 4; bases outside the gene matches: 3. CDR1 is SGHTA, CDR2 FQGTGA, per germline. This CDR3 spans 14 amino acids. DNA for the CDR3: TGTGCCAGCAGCTTACAGGGGGCGACCACTGAAGCTTTCTTT. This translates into CASSLQGATTEAFF.

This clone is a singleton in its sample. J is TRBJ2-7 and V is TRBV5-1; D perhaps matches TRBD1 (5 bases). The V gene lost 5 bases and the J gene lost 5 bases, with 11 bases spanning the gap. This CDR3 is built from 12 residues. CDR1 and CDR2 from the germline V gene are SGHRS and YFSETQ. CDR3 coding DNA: TGCGCCAGCAGTTTCCAGGGAAACGAGCAGTACTTC. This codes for CASSFQGNEQYF.

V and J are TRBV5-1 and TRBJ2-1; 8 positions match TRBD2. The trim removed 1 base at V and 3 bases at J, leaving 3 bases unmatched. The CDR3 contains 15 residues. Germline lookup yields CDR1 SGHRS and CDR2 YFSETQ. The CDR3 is CASSLLAGHYNEQFF. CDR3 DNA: TGCGCCAGCAGCTTGCTAGCGGGTCACTACAATGAGCAGTTCTTC.

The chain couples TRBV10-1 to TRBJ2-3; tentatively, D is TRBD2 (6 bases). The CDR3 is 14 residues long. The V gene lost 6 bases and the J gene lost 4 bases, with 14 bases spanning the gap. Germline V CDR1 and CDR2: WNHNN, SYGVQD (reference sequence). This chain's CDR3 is CASSPTSPADTQYF. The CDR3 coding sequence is TGCGCCAGCAGCCCGACTAGTCCCGCAGATACGCAGTATTTT.

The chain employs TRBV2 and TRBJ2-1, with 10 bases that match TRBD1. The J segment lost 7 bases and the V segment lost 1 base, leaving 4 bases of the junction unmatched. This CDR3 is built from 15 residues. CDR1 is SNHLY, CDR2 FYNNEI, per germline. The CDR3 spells CASSEEGQGQNEQFF. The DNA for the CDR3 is TGTGCCAGCAGTGAAGAGGGACAGGGGCAGAATGAGCAGTTCTTC.